This TCR beta chain is drawn from a study of blood T cell repertoires in COVID-19. Study-wide context: The study drew acute and convalescent COVID-19 samples from the United States, Italy and Spain. Sample material is recorded as cDNA or gDNA derived from T cells, B-cell-depleted T cells, or PBMCs.

Profiled with immunoSEQ multiplex PCR; TCRdb holds only in-frame clones, not every one. The table includes around 250,000 clones, around 87% detected once. V was pared by 7 bases and J by 0 bases, with 9 bases of the junction left unmatched. The CDR3 spans 15 residues. The germline CDR1 and CDR2 sequences are MNHEY and SVGAGI. The sequence came from a woman in her sixties or seventies with active or convalescent COVID-19. The chain links TRBV6-5 to TRBJ2-7, with TRBD2 matching 7 bases. The sequenced material came from peripheral blood. CDR3 DNA: TGTGCCAGCACTCGGGGGGTCCCGACCTCCTACGAGCAGTACTTC. This gives the protein CASTRGVPTSYEQYF.